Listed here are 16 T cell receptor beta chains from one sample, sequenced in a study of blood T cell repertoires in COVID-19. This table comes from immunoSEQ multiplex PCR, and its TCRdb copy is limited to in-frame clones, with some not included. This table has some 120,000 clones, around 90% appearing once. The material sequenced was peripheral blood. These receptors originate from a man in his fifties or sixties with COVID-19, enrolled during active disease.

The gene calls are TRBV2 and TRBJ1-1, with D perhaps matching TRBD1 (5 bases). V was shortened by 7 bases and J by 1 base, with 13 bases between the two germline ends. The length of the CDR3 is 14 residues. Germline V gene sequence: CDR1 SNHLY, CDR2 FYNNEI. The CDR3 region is CASMRFRGNTEAFF. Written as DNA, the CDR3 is TGTGCCAGCATGAGATTTAGGGGGAACACTGAAGCTTTCTTT.

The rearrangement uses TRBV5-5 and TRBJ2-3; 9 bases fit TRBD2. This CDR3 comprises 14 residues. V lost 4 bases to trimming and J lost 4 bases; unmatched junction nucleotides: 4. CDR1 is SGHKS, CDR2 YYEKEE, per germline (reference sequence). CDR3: CASSEREVADTQYF. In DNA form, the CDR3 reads TGTGCCAGCAGCGAGCGGGAGGTGGCAGATACGCAGTATTTT. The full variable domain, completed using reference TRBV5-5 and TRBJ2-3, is DAGVTQSPTHLIKTRGQQVTLRCSPISGHKSVSWYQQVLGQGPQFIFQYYEKEERGRGNFPDRFSARQFPNYSSELNVNALLLGDSALYLCASSEREVADTQYFGPGTRLTVL.

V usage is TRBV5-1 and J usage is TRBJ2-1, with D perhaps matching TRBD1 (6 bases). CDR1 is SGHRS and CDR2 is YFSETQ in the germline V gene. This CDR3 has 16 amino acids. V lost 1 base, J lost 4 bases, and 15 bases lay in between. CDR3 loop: CASSLFSDRFYNEQFF. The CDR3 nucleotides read TGCGCCAGCAGCTTGTTCTCCGACAGGTTTTACAATGAGCAGTTCTTC.

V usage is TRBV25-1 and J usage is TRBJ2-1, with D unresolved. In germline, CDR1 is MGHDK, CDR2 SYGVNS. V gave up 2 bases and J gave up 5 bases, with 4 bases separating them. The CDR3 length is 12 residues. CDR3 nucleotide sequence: TGTGCCAGCAGTGAAACGGACAATGAGCAGTTCTTC. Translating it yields CASSETDNEQFF.

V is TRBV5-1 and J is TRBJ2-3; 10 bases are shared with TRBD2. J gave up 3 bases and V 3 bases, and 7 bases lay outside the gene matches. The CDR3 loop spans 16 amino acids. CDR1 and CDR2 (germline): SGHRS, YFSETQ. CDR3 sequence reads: CASSSTLAGGTDTQYF. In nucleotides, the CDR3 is TGCGCCAGCAGCTCCACTTTAGCGGGAGGAACAGATACGCAGTATTTT.

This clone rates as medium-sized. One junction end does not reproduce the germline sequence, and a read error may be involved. The CDR3 sequence: CASSLGTGLGSNTGELFF. The CDR3 DNA sequence: TGTGCTAGCAGTCTCGGGACAGGGCTAGGGTCGAACACCGGGGAGCTGTTTTTT. The chain has TRBV7-7 and TRBJ2-2; 9 bases match TRBD1. The CDR3 consists of 18 residues. Germline V CDR1 and CDR2: SSHAT, FNYEAQ (reference sequence).

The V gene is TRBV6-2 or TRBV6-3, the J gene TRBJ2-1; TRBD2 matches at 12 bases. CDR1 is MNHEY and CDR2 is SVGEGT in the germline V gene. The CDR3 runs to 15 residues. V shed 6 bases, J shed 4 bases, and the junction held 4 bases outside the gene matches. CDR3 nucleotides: TGTGCCAGCAGCCCTACTAGCGGGAGGTACAATGAGCAGTTCTTC. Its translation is CASSPTSGRYNEQFF.

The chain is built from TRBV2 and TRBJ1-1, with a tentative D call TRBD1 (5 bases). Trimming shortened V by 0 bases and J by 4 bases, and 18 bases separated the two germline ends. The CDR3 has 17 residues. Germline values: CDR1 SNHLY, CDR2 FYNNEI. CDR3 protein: CASSEATPGNWGTEAFF. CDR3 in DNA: TGTGCCAGCAGTGAAGCAACTCCAGGGAATTGGGGCACTGAAGCTTTCTTT.

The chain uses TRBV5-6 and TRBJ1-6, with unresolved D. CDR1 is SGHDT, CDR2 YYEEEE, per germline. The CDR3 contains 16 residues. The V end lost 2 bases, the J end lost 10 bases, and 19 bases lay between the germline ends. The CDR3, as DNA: TGTGCCAGCAGCTTTAATCCCCCAAGCGGAGGCTCACCCCTCCACTTT. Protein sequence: CASSFNPPSGGSPLHF.

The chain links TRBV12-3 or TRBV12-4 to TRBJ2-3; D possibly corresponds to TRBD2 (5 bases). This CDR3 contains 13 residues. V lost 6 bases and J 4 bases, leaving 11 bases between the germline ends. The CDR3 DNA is TGTGCCAGCAGACTAGAAACCTCAGATACGCAGTATTTT. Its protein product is CASRLETSDTQYF.

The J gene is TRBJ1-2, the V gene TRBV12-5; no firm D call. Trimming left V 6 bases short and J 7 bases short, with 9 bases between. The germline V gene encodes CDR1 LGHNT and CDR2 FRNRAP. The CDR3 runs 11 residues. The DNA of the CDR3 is TGTGCTAGTGGCTCCCGTAGTGGCTACACCTTC. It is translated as CASGSRSGYTF.

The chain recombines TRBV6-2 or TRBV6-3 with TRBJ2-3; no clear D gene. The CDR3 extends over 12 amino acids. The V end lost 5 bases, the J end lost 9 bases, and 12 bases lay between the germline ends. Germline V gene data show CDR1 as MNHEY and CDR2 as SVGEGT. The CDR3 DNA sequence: TGTGCCAGCAGTCCGCCCGGTAAAACGCAGTATTTT. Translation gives CASSPPGKTQYF.

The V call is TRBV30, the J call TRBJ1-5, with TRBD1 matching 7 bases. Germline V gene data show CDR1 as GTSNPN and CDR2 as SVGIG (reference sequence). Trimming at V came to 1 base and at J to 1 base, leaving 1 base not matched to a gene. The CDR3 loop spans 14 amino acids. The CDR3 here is CAWSEQGSNQPQHF. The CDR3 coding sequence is TGTGCCTGGAGTGAACAGGGGAGCAATCAGCCCCAGCATTTT.

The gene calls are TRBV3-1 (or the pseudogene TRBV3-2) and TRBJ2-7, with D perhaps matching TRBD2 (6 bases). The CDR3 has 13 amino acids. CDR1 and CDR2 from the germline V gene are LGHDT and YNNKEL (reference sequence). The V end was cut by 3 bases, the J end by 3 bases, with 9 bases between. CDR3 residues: CASSQGSGYEQYF. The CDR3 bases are TGTGCCAGCAGCCAGGGTAGCGGCTACGAGCAGTACTTC.

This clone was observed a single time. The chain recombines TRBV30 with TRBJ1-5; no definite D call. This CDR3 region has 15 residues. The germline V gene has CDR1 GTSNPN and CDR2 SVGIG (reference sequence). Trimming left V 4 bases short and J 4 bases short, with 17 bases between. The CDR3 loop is CAWTRGGSNNQPQHF. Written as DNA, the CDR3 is TGTGCCTGGACCAGAGGAGGCAGCAATAATCAGCCCCAGCATTTT.

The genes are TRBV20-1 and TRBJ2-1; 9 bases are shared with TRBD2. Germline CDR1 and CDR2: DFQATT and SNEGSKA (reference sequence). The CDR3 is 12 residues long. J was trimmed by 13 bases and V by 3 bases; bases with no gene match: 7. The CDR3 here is CSASLAGGLQFF. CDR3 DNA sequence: TGCAGTGCTAGTCTCGCGGGAGGGCTCCAGTTCTTC.